This T cell receptor beta chain was sequenced during a study of beta chain features in type 1 diabetes. Whole-study findings and limits: Moderate but significant shortening of TCRB CDR3s was recorded in all four CD4+ subsets from Type 1 diabetes patients. The naive, central memory and Treg TCRB repertoires showed an apparent similarity that was greater among patients than among healthy donors.

The CDR3 is made up of 16 amino acids. With 2 bases clipped from V and 1 base from J, the junction kept 2 bases outside the gene matches. In germline, CDR1 is MNHNY, CDR2 SVGAGI (reference sequence). Without exception, sorted populations had purity beyond 95%. To note about this clone: Antigen: not known.

The entirety of the isolated RNA underwent reverse transcription, so expressed TCRB transcripts were sequenced. The assay was immunoSEQ multiplex PCR, and TCRdb's table has in-frame clones only and misses some. Of more than 550,000 clones in the sample, about an eighth were seen once. Sequencing was done on a sample of naive CD4+ T cells from blood. This chain joins TRBV6-6 and TRBJ2-1; 10 positions match TRBD1. The TCR comes from a man aged 18 to 29 with type 1 diabetes. In nucleotides, the CDR3 is TGTGCCAGCAGTTACGCGGACAGGGGGTCCTACAATGAGCAGTTCTTC. Translation: CASSYADRGSYNEQFF.